This is a list of T cell receptor beta chains from one sample in a study of T-cell memory formation after mild COVID-19. TCRdb re-derived calls from the 5' RACE reads in MiXCR, one entry per CDR3 protein. The sample records under 450,000 distinct CDR3 sequences, more than 20% being singletons. The sequencing sample was made of PBMCs or a T cell subset sorted from them (not recorded which). These receptors came from an adult woman who had mild COVID-19 (a few samples of this study predate the infection). Cell type and time point are not known. Both conserved end residues are part of each CDR3. The D gene is left open where the match is weak.

D	V	J	CDR3
NA	TRBV12-3/TRBV12-4	TRBJ1-6	CASRAGLLNSPLHF
TRBD2	TRBV7-2	TRBJ2-7	CASSLTSGFSYEQYF
TRBD1	TRBV5-1	TRBJ2-2	CASSFGTGWTGELFF
NA	TRBV18	TRBJ2-3	CASSPGLGITTQYF
NA	TRBV6-5	TRBJ2-2	CASSLTGPNTGELFF
TRBD2	TRBV7-2	TRBJ2-1	CASSSVGGGYNEQFF
NA	TRBV5-1	TRBJ2-2	CASSHDRPTGELFF
TRBD1	TRBV4-1	TRBJ1-4	CASSQGDRKFEKLFF
NA	TRBV6-6	TRBJ2-2	CASSKDSYFELFF
NA	TRBV20-1	TRBJ2-3	CSARDPPADTQYF
TRBD1	TRBV5-1	TRBJ2-7	CASSLEQGGEQYF
NA	TRBV5-1	TRBJ2-1	CASSSANEQFF
TRBD1	TRBV7-2	TRBJ1-5	CASSQLNRGRGPQHF
TRBD1	TRBV7-3	TRBJ1-2	CASSRDSGYNYTF
NA	TRBV7-2	TRBJ2-5	CASSLNGGETQYF
TRBD2	TRBV7-7	TRBJ2-7	CASSLQQTGTRQYF
TRBD2	TRBV14	TRBJ2-1	CASSQERRLAGDNEQFF
TRBD1	TRBV6-5	TRBJ1-1	CASSGSTGMNTEAFF
NA	TRBV9	TRBJ2-3	CASSVAPTTDTQYF
NA	TRBV5-6	TRBJ2-3	CASSFRGPDTQYF
NA	TRBV7-6	TRBJ2-3	CASAGGAGTDTQYF
NA	TRBV11-1	TRBJ2-2	CASSPFSLNTGELFF
TRBD1	TRBV18	TRBJ2-7	CASSPDRGLVHEQYF
TRBD2	TRBV5-1	TRBJ2-1	CASSFSGGSSYNEQFF
TRBD1	TRBV5-5	TRBJ2-1	CASSLHRDRGSYNEQFF
NA	TRBV30	TRBJ2-5	CAWSKLRETQYF
NA	TRBV12-3/TRBV12-4	TRBJ1-2	CASSFAQGFYGYTF
TRBD2	TRBV5-1	TRBJ2-7	CASRDGLAEDYEQYF
NA	TRBV14	TRBJ2-2	CASSQGGSLRLYTGELFF
NA	TRBV7-9	TRBJ2-3	CASSLESTDTQYF
TRBD1	TRBV7-9	TRBJ1-2	CASRGTGDGVPYGYTF
TRBD2	TRBV11-2	TRBJ2-7	CASSLDQASGGTTRSYEQYF
NA	TRBV19	TRBJ2-1	CASSIGVSYNEQFF
NA	TRBV12-3/TRBV12-4	TRBJ1-2	CASSLTRQEDGYTF
NA	TRBV20-1	TRBJ1-1	CSAQPPGLMNTEAFF
NA	TRBV12-3/TRBV12-4	TRBJ1-6	CASSSYEGSPLHF
TRBD2	TRBV7-9	TRBJ2-7	CASSLASAGAKEQYF
NA	TRBV7-9	TRBJ2-3	CASSLAPPSADTQYF
NA	TRBV7-2	TRBJ1-1	CASSPNRASNTEAFF
NA	TRBV4-1	TRBJ1-5	CASSPRTPQPQHF
NA	TRBV19	TRBJ2-5	CASSIDLGRQETQYF
NA	TRBV20-1	TRBJ1-5	CSARAASNQPQHF
NA	TRBV5-1	TRBJ1-6	CASSLGRPRDSPLHF
NA	TRBV21-1	TRBJ2-2	CASSKEGGRVGTGELFF
TRBD2	TRBV2	TRBJ2-2	CASRAGLAYTGELFF
TRBD1	TRBV5-1	TRBJ2-7	CASSLGPGGNYEQYF
TRBD1	TRBV12-3/TRBV12-4	TRBJ1-5	CASSSTGVYSNQPQHF
NA	TRBV7-9	TRBJ1-2	CASSLPGDYGYTF
TRBD1	TRBV6-2/TRBV6-3	TRBJ2-2	CASSYSPGQGTGELFF
NA	TRBV6-2/TRBV6-3	TRBJ1-5	CASSPDRSQPQHF
NA	TRBV15	TRBJ1-1	CATSSVLPNTEAFF
TRBD2	TRBV9	TRBJ2-7	CASSVRPDSGSGSSYEQYF
NA	TRBV5-5	TRBJ1-1	CASSQLLGIGTEAFF
NA	TRBV29-1	TRBJ2-3	CSVTPGGVALGTQYF
NA	TRBV5-1	TRBJ1-4	CASSLMGQSDEKLFF
NA	TRBV7-9	TRBJ2-7	CASDRLGEQYF
NA	TRBV23-1	TRBJ2-3	CASSQSASGLSTDTQYF